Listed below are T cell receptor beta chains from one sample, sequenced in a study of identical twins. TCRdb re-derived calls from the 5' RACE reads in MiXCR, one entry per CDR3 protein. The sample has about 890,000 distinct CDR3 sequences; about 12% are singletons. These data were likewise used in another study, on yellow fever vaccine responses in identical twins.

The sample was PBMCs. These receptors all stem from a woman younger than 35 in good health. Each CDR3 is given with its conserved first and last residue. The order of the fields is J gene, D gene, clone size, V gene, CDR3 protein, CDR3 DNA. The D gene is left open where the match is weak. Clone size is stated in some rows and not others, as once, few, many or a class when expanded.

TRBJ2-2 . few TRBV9 CASNPDGNTGELFF TGTGCCAGCAACCCGGACGGGAACACCGGGGAGCTGTTTTTT
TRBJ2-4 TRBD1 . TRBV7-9 CASTQDRTIGYQYF TGTGCCAGCACCCAGGACAGGACGATCGGATATCAGTACTTC
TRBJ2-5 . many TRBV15 CATSRGAVSVKETQYF TGTGCCACCAGCAGAGGGGCAGTGTCGGTTAAAGAGACCCAGTACTTC
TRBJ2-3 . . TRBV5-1 CASSLDLLAQYF TGCGCCAGCAGCTTGGATCTTTTGGCGCAGTATTTT
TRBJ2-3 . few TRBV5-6 CASSFGLPDTQYF TGTGCCAGCAGCTTCGGGTTGCCAGATACGCAGTATTTT
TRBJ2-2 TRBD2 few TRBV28 CASSFSGSRPGELFF TGTGCCAGCAGTTTTAGCGGGAGTCGTCCCGGGGAGCTGTTTTTT
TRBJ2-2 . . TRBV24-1 CATTEGGYTGELFF TGTGCCACCACCGAGGGCGGATACACCGGGGAGCTGTTTTTT
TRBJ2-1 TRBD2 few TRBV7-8 CASSFRQILAVTYNEQFF TGTGCCAGCAGCTTCCGCCAGATTCTAGCGGTCACCTACAATGAGCAGTTCTTC
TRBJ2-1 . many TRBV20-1 CSEGGPNEQFF TGCAGCGAGGGGGGCCCCAATGAGCAGTTCTTC
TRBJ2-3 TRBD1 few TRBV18 CASLDRAADTQYF TGTGCCAGCTTGGACAGGGCAGCAGATACGCAGTATTTT
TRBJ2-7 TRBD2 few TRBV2 CASSDLAVVYEQYF TGTGCCAGCAGTGACCTAGCGGTGGTTTACGAGCAGTACTTC
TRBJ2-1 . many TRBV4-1 CASSQDLYLSEQFF TGCGCCAGCAGCCAAGATTTATACTTGAGTGAGCAGTTCTTC
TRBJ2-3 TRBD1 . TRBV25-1 CASSENRGSAVDTQYF TGTGCCAGCAGTGAAAACAGGGGCTCTGCCGTGGATACGCAGTATTTT
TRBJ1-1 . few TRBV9 CASSVGGTTNTEAFF TGTGCCAGCAGCGTAGGGGGGACAACGAACACTGAAGCTTTCTTT
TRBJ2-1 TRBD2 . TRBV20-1 CSAGLAGPRNEQFF TGCAGTGCCGGACTAGCGGGGCCTCGGAATGAGCAGTTCTTC
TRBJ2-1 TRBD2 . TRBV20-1 CSASRLAGVRNEQFF TGCAGTGCTAGCAGACTAGCGGGAGTAAGGAATGAGCAGTTCTTC
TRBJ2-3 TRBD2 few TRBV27 CASSRRLAGGLYTQYF TGTGCCAGCAGCCGCCGACTAGCGGGGGGCCTCTATACGCAGTATTTT
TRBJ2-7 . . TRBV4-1 CASSQIDRRIYEQYF TGCGCCAGCAGCCAGATCGACAGGCGGATTTACGAGCAGTACTTC
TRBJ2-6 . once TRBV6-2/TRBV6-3 CASSYLGPWPGANVLTF TGTGCCAGCAGTTACCTGGGGCCCTGGCCTGGGGCCAACGTCCTGACTTTC
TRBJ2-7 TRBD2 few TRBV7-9 CASSPNILAKGNEQYF TGTGCCAGCAGCCCAAATATACTAGCGAAAGGTAACGAGCAGTACTTC
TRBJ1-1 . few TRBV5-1 CASSPGYRSPGTEAFF TGCGCCAGCAGCCCGGGTTACAGGTCACCGGGGACTGAAGCTTTCTTT
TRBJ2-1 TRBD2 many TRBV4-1 CASSQRLAGGNEQFF TGTGCCAGCAGCCAAAGACTAGCGGGAGGCAATGAGCAGTTCTTC
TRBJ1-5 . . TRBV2 CASSETGPQPQHF TGTGCCAGCAGCGAGACGGGTCCTCAGCCCCAGCATTTT
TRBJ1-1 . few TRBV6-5 CASSYTRYVGEAFF TGTGCCAGCAGTTACACTCGCTATGTCGGTGAAGCTTTCTTT
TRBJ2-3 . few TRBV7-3 CASSSGLVGDTQYF TGTGCCAGCAGCTCTGGGCTAGTGGGAGATACGCAGTATTTT
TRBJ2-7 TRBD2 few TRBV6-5 CASSSTQLAGGPGEQYF TGTGCCAGCAGTTCAACCCAACTAGCGGGAGGGCCCGGCGAGCAGTACTTC
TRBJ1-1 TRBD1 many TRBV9 CASSARQGLNTEAFF TGTGCCAGCAGCGCTAGACAGGGTCTGAACACTGAAGCTTTCTTT
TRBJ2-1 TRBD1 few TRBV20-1 CSAPGTGVPNNEQFF TGCAGTGCCCCCGGGACAGGGGTCCCTAACAATGAGCAGTTCTTC
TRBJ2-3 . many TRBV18 CASSPFDETSTDTQYF TGTGCCAGCTCACCATTTGACGAAACTAGCACAGATACGCAGTATTTT
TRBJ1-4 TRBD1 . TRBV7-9 CASSLVQGAGKLFF TGTGCCAGCAGCTTAGTACAGGGGGCGGGAAAACTGTTTTTT
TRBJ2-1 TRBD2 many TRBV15 CATSRALFSGTYNEQFF TGTGCCACCAGCAGAGCCCTCTTTAGCGGGACCTACAATGAGCAGTTCTTC
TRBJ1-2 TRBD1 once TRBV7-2 CASSPDRGSFYGYTF TGTGCCAGCAGCCCCGACAGGGGGTCCTTTTATGGCTACACCTTC
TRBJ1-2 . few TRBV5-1 CASSLDAPWYGYTF TGCGCCAGCAGCTTAGACGCCCCCTGGTATGGCTACACCTTC
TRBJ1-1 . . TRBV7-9 CASTPGSQTEAFF TGTGCCAGCACCCCAGGGTCGCAGACTGAAGCTTTCTTT
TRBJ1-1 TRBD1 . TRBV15 CATSRVDRATEAFF TGTGCCACCAGCAGAGTAGACAGGGCCACTGAAGCTTTCTTT
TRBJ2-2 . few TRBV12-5 CASGFGQNTGELFF TGTGCTAGTGGTTTTGGGCAGAACACCGGGGAGCTGTTTTTT
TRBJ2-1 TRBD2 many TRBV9 CASSVARLADNNEQFF TGTGCCAGCAGCGTAGCAAGACTAGCGGACAACAATGAGCAGTTCTTC
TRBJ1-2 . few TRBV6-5 CASRAANYGYTF TGTGCCAGCCGAGCGGCTAACTATGGCTACACCTTC
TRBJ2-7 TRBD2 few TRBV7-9 CASSPFSGPSYEQYF TGTGCCAGCAGCCCGTTTAGCGGGCCGTCCTACGAGCAGTACTTC
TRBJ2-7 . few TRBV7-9 CASSPMDSAYEQYF TGTGCCAGCAGCCCGATGGACAGTGCCTACGAGCAGTACTTC
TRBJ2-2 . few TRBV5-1 CASSLRTYSTGELFF TGCGCCAGCAGCCTAAGGACTTACTCTACCGGGGAGCTGTTTTTT
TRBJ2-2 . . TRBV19 CASGSLLATGELFF TGTGCCAGCGGTTCGTTGCTAGCAACCGGGGAGCTGTTTTTT
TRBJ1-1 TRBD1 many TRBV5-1 CASTYLTGMGNTEAFF TGCGCCAGCACCTACCTGACAGGGATGGGCAACACTGAAGCTTTCTTT
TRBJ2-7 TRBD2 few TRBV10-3 CAISGLALSQGEQYF TGTGCCATCAGCGGACTAGCGCTCAGCCAGGGCGAGCAGTACTTC
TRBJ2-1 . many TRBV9 CASSLMGNNEQFF TGTGCCAGCAGCCTCATGGGGAACAATGAGCAGTTCTTC
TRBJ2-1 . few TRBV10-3 CAISDMGERYNEQFF TGTGCCATCAGTGATATGGGGGAGCGGTACAATGAGCAGTTCTTC
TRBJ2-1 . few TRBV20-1 CSARGLGAGDRYNEQFF TGCAGTGCTAGAGGCTTGGGGGCAGGGGATCGATACAATGAGCAGTTCTTC
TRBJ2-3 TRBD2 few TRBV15 CATSLAGGAHTDTQYF TGTGCCACCAGCTTAGCGGGAGGGGCTCACACAGATACGCAGTATTTT